The entry below gives a single T cell receptor beta chain sequence along with its context. Antigen: not known. In making TCR beta libraries, quantitative 5'-RACE with molecular barcodes was used. TCRdb passed the 5' RACE reads through MiXCR, listing each CDR3 protein once. Among fewer than 750,000 distinct CDR3 sequences listed, 15% to 20% were seen once. The V gene's germline CDR1 is LNHNV and CDR2 YYDKDF (reference sequence). V was trimmed by 1 base and J by 0 bases, leaving 9 bases between them. This CDR3 contains 16 residues. The sample belongs to a study of CD8 T cells in ankylosing spondylitis. Regarding the study as a whole: Characteristic of ankylosing spondylitis blood, it appeared, was a TCR beta motif comprising about eight highly homologous variants. As reported, disease-linked clones showed significant enrichment in matched ankylosing spondylitis synovial fluid. Prior literature has documented some motif variants in synovial fluid and blood from reactive arthritis. Disease-linked clones proved CD8+ and comparatively uncommon in peripheral blood.

The sequence was obtained from a male donor with ankylosing spondylitis. Material for sequencing was blood, either unsorted or a sorted T cell fraction (not recorded which). The chain recombines TRBV15 with TRBJ2-2, with D tentatively TRBD1 or TRBD2 (6 bases each). The CDR3 nucleotides are TGTGCCACCAGCAGAGGGGGGGCGGCGAACACCGGGGAGCTGTTTTTT. It yields the protein CATSRGGAANTGELFF.